The T cell receptor (beta chain) described here comes from a study of post-analysis software for immune sequencing data. Across the whole study: Disease trajectories encompassed relapsing-remitting, secondary progressive and progressive-relapsing multiple sclerosis.

Study-wide results and caveats: The study found TRBV5-6, TRBV5-1 and TRBV20-1 among roughly 5 TRBV segments more frequent in patients than controls.

In regard to this clonotype: The antigen is undetermined.

Germline V gene sequence: CDR1 DFQATT, CDR2 SNEGSKA (reference sequence). CDR3 length: 16 residues. The V segment lost 0 bases and the J segment 8 bases; nucleotides outside the gene matches: 11. Prepared libraries of TCR beta cDNA carried unique molecular identifiers. Input populations of 1 to 10 million T cells gave rise to some 500,000 cDNA molecules. One entry per CDR3 protein, called by TCRdb with MiXCR from the PCR reads. The table shows fewer than 550,000 distinct CDR3 sequences, with around 31% occurring only once. The gene calls are TRBV20-1 and TRBJ2-1; TRBD2 aligns across 9 bases. The source of this sequence is a girl under 18 with multiple sclerosis. Source material: blood. The DNA for the CDR3 is TGCAGTGCTAGAGATTGGAAGCGGGGGGTTCAGGATGAGCAGTTCTTC. It yields the protein CSARDWKRGVQDEQFF.